This T cell receptor beta chain was captured by sequencing in a study of early T cells in non-severe SARS-CoV-2 infection. This clonotype was picked up many times. cDNA molecules, individually, were tagged with unique molecular identifiers. TCRdb reprocessed the 5' RACE reads with MiXCR, giving one entry per CDR3 protein. The profile shows over 30,000 distinct CDR3 sequences, around 5% of them singletons. This CDR3 spans 14 amino acids. Trimming removed 4 bases from V and 6 bases from J, with 15 bases in between. Germline V gene sequence: CDR1 MGHDK, CDR2 SYGVNS. Sequencing input: whole blood. The chain joins TRBV25-1 to TRBJ2-5; D may be TRBD1 or TRBD2 (5 bases each). This receptor was taken from an adult who was a healthcare worker with PCR-confirmed SARS-CoV-2 infection or an uninfected control (not recorded which). CDR3 in DNA: TGTGCCAGCAGTGCCCCTGGGACGGTGCAGACCCAGTACTTC. Amino acid sequence: CASSAPGTVQTQYF.